These T cell receptor beta chains were read from a single sample in a study of blood T cell repertoires in COVID-19. Only in-frame clones appear in the TCRdb table, and some are missing; sequencing was by immunoSEQ multiplex PCR. The data contain 20,000 to 30,000 clones, approximately 87% of them singletons. The sequencing sample was made of peripheral blood. The receptors derive from a human donor in a cohort sampled during active COVID-19. The CDR3 runs from the conserved cysteine through the conserved F or W. D genes are given only for firm matches. Part of the rows lack a size; the others show once, few, many or a class for expanded clones.

v_gene,j_gene,d_gene,abundance,CDR3nt,CDR3aa
TRBV23-1,TRBJ1-4,NA,once,TGCGCCAGCAGTCAAAAAGTGAACAGGTGGGAAAAACTGTTTTTT,CASSQKVNRWEKLFF
TRBV19,TRBJ1-5,NA,NA,TGTGCCAGTACCCTTGCGGGGACGGGCAATCAGCCCCAGCATTTT,CASTLAGTGNQPQHF
TRBV7-7,TRBJ2-3,TRBD2,NA,TGTGCCAGCAGCTCTAGCGGACTAGCGGGAGATACGCAGTATTTT,CASSSSGLAGDTQYF
TRBV5-1,TRBJ1-4,TRBD1,NA,TGCGCCAGCAGCGGGTGGGACAGGGGGCTCTCCAATGAAAAACTGTTTTTT,CASSGWDRGLSNEKLFF
TRBV9,TRBJ2-1,NA,NA,TGTGCCAGCAGTCGGGGTGCCTACAATGAGCAGTTCTTC,CASSRGAYNEQFF
TRBV28,TRBJ1-5,TRBD1,NA,TGTGCCAGCAGGACAGGGTTGGGTCAGCCCCAGCATTTT,CASRTGLGQPQHF
TRBV19,TRBJ2-5,NA,NA,TGTGCCAGTAGTAGAAACAGGGTCGGGGAGACCCAGTACTTC,CASSRNRVGETQYF
TRBV14,TRBJ1-2,NA,NA,TGTGCCAGCAGCCAACAGGGGTTGATCGGCTACACCTTC,CASSQQGLIGYTF
TRBV19,TRBJ2-2,TRBD2,NA,TGTGCCAGTAGTATAGGCGGGACTAGCGGAATCGGGGAGCTGTTTTTT,CASSIGGTSGIGELFF
TRBV12-5,TRBJ2-5,NA,NA,TGTGCTAGTGCTTCTCAGGCCCAAGAGACCCAGTACTTC,CASASQAQETQYF
TRBV19,TRBJ1-5,NA,NA,TGTGCCAGTAGTATGCGGGGGCAGGGATTAAATCAGCCCCAGCATTTT,CASSMRGQGLNQPQHF
TRBV29-1,TRBJ2-7,NA,NA,TGCAGCGTTGGCGGGTCGGACAGAACCTACGAGCAGTACTTC,CSVGGSDRTYEQYF
TRBV7-9,TRBJ2-5,NA,NA,TGTGCCAGCAGGGGGGCCGGAGAGACCCAGTACTTC,CASRGAGETQYF
TRBV19,TRBJ1-6,NA,few,TGTGCCAGTAGTATTGTGGCCAACTCACCCCTCCACTTT,CASSIVANSPLHF
TRBV14,TRBJ1-3,NA,NA,TGTGCCAGCCGCTCCGGGACACTGGGAAACACCATATATTTT,CASRSGTLGNTIYF
TRBV18,TRBJ2-2,NA,NA,TGTGCCAGCTCACCAGCGGGGTCCGGGGAGCTGTTTTTT,CASSPAGSGELFF
TRBV5-1,TRBJ2-1,TRBD2,NA,TGCGCCAGCAGCCCTACCGGGACTAGCGGGGATGAGCAGTTCTTC,CASSPTGTSGDEQFF
TRBV7-2,TRBJ2-1,TRBD2,once,TGTGCCAGCAGTCCTCCGGGACTAGTTTACAATGAGCAGTTCTTC,CASSPPGLVYNEQFF
TRBV5-1,TRBJ2-2,NA,NA,TGCGCCAGCAGCTTCCGGTCCAGGGAGGAAAGCTACACCGGGGAGCTGTTTTTT,CASSFRSREESYTGELFF
TRBV7-9,TRBJ1-3,NA,NA,TGTGCCAGCATCAAAGATCTCTCTGGAAACACCATATATTTT,CASIKDLSGNTIYF
TRBV7-9,TRBJ1-1,NA,few,TGTGCCAGCAGCTCAATGGGGGAGGGAGCTTTCTTT,CASSSMGEGAFF
TRBV5-1,TRBJ2-1,TRBD2,NA,TGCGCCAGCAGCCTCACCACTAGCGGGAGTACGGAGCAGTTCTTC,CASSLTTSGSTEQFF
TRBV11-3,TRBJ2-2,NA,once,TGTGCCAGCAGCTTAGATCCAGGGACGAACACCGGGGAGCTGTTTTTT,CASSLDPGTNTGELFF
TRBV5-1,TRBJ2-5,TRBD1,NA,TGCGCCAGCAGCTTTGGACAGGGGGGATACAGAGAGACCCAGTACTTC,CASSFGQGGYRETQYF
TRBV3-1/TRBV3-2,TRBJ1-6,NA,NA,TGTGCCAGCAGCCAAGTCCGAGGTTCACCCCTCCACTTT,CASSQVRGSPLHF
TRBV28,TRBJ2-2,TRBD2,few,TGTGCCAGCAAAAGGTGGGCGGGAGTGGAGCCCGGGGAGCTGTTTTTT,CASKRWAGVEPGELFF
TRBV13,TRBJ2-7,NA,once,TGTGCCAGCAGTCCCCGACAAGCCTACGAGCAGTACTTC,CASSPRQAYEQYF
TRBV6-5,TRBJ1-1,NA,NA,TGTGCCAGCAGTACCCGACAGACACCCCACACTGAAGCTTTCTTT,CASSTRQTPHTEAFF
TRBV6-2/TRBV6-3,TRBJ2-6,NA,NA,TGTGCCAGCAGTTATTCCGGATCGGGCTCTGGGGCCAACGTCCTGACTTTC,CASSYSGSGSGANVLTF
TRBV27,TRBJ1-2,NA,NA,TGTGCCAGCGGACAAGCTACTAACTATGGCTACACCTTC,CASGQATNYGYTF
TRBV27,TRBJ2-3,NA,NA,TGTGCCAGCCTCCGGGACTTCTCCAAAATAAGCACAGATACGCAGTATTTT,CASLRDFSKISTDTQYF
TRBV2,TRBJ1-5,NA,NA,TGTGCCAGCAGTGAGACGACTAAAGGGGGGCCCCAGCATTTT,CASSETTKGGPQHF
TRBV19,TRBJ2-5,NA,once,TGTGCCAGTAGCGGACAGCTCCAAGAGACCCAGTACTTC,CASSGQLQETQYF
TRBV7-5,TRBJ1-5,NA,NA,TGTGCCAGAAGCTTATCCCGGGGGGTCGTCGGCAATCAGCCCCAGCATTTT,CARSLSRGVVGNQPQHF
TRBV2,TRBJ1-5,TRBD1,few,TGTGCCAGTCAGACAGGGAATAGCAATCAGCCCCAGCATTTT,CASQTGNSNQPQHF
TRBV19,TRBJ1-2,TRBD1,NA,TGTGCCAGTAGTCTGGGACAGACTACTAACTATGGCTACACCTTC,CASSLGQTTNYGYTF
TRBV6-2/TRBV6-3,TRBJ2-1,TRBD2,NA,TGTGCCAGCAGTTACGGGGGACTAGCGGGAGGAGTGGCCTACAATGAGCAGTTCTTC,CASSYGGLAGGVAYNEQFF
TRBV28,TRBJ2-1,TRBD2,NA,TGTGCCAGCAGTTTATGGCTAGCGGGAGGTAATGAGCAGTTCTTC,CASSLWLAGGNEQFF
TRBV4-2,TRBJ2-7,TRBD1,once,TGTGCCAGCAGCCAAGCGCACCTCGGGGACAGCTACGAGCAGTACTTC,CASSQAHLGDSYEQYF
TRBV5-1,TRBJ2-3,TRBD1,NA,TGCGCCAGCACTTTGCAGGGGGCTGGAGATACGCAGTATTTT,CASTLQGAGDTQYF
TRBV18,TRBJ2-3,TRBD2,NA,TGTGCCAGCTCACTAGGACTAGCAGATACGCAGTATTTT,CASSLGLADTQYF
TRBV7-2,TRBJ1-5,NA,NA,TGTGCCAGCAGCAGTCAGGGATGGGGCAATCAGCCCCAGCATTTT,CASSSQGWGNQPQHF
TRBV19,TRBJ2-1,TRBD2,NA,TGTGCCAGTAGGTACTCCGGACTAGCGGGAGTCAATGAGCAGTTCTTC,CASRYSGLAGVNEQFF
TRBV27,TRBJ2-7,TRBD2,NA,TGTGCCAGCAGTCCCTCCGGGACTAGACGAGCTTACGAGCAGTACTTC,CASSPSGTRRAYEQYF
TRBV6-6,TRBJ2-7,TRBD1,NA,TGTGCCAGCAGTACGGGACAGGGTGGGGTGGGGCAGTACTTC,CASSTGQGGVGQYF
TRBV7-8,TRBJ2-1,NA,NA,TGTGCCGCAGGCGGGGCCTCAAGCTCCTACAATGAGCAGTTCTTC,CAAGGASSSYNEQFF
TRBV5-4,TRBJ1-2,NA,NA,TGTGCCAGCAGCGCTGGGCCTCAGGGCAACTATGGCTACACCTTC,CASSAGPQGNYGYTF
TRBV6-5,TRBJ2-3,NA,NA,TGTGCCAGCAGTTACGGTGGGAGAGGGGATACGCAGTATTTT,CASSYGGRGDTQYF
TRBV29-1,TRBJ2-1,NA,NA,TGCAGCGTTTTTGGTGGGAGAAGGGACAATGAGCAGTTCTTC,CSVFGGRRDNEQFF
TRBV6-2/TRBV6-3,TRBJ2-2,TRBD2,NA,TGTGCCAGCAGTACGGTGGTCCTAGCGGGAGGGAACACCGGGGAGCTGTTTTTT,CASSTVVLAGGNTGELFF
TRBV19,TRBJ1-1,NA,NA,TGTGCCAGTAGTATCCGGGGAAAAGCTTTCTTT,CASSIRGKAFF
TRBV19,TRBJ1-2,NA,NA,TGTGCCAGTAGCGTCCGGGGAGGTAACTATGGCTACACCTTC,CASSVRGGNYGYTF
TRBV5-8,TRBJ2-2,NA,NA,TGTGCCAGCAGCCTAGCAGATGGGCCGGAAAGGCAAGGGGAGCTGTTTTTT,CASSLADGPERQGELFF
TRBV9,TRBJ2-5,NA,once,TGTGCCAGCAGCGTCGGCCAGGGCAAGGGAGAGACCCAGTACTTC,CASSVGQGKGETQYF
TRBV5-1,TRBJ2-3,TRBD2,NA,TGCGCCAGCACCTCGGGACTAGCGACCTTCACAGATACGCAGTATTTT,CASTSGLATFTDTQYF
TRBV7-9,TRBJ2-1,NA,NA,TGTGCCAGCAGCCCGGACATCTACAATGAGCAGTTCTTC,CASSPDIYNEQFF
TRBV19,TRBJ2-3,NA,NA,TGTGCCAGTATGGTACAGAGGGGCACAGATACGCAGTATTTT,CASMVQRGTDTQYF
TRBV3-1/TRBV3-2,TRBJ2-2,TRBD1,once,TGTGCCAGCAGCCGAGGGGACAGGCGAGGGGGGGAGCTGTTTTTT,CASSRGDRRGGELFF
TRBV6-2/TRBV6-3,TRBJ2-7,TRBD1,NA,TGTGCCAGCAGTTACATTGGACAGGGCTACGAGCAGTACTTC,CASSYIGQGYEQYF
TRBV19,TRBJ2-3,TRBD2,NA,TGTGCCAGTAGTGCACCCCTGGGAGGGCGAAGCACAGATACGCAGTATTTT,CASSAPLGGRSTDTQYF